This T cell receptor (beta chain) is drawn from a study of response to subunit inactivated influenza vaccine. Overall study findings and caveats: The study's authors posited that every seasonal influenza vaccination enlists few new T cells.

This clonotype was counted only a few times. The antigen is not known. TCRdb itself ran the RT-PCR reads through MiXCR, one entry per CDR3 protein. The table includes approximately 490,000 distinct CDR3 sequences, around 7.9% detected once. Per germline, CDR1 MNHEY and CDR2 SVGAGI. V lost 2 bases to trimming and J lost 0 bases, with 10 bases between them. CDR3 length: 15 residues. Sequencing used PBMCs from blood, obtained roughly 24 months after vaccination. The receptor was isolated from a man aged 50-75 years who received an inactivated influenza vaccine. The chain carries TRBV6-5 and TRBJ1-1; D is possibly TRBD1 (5 bases). CDR3 coding DNA: TGTGCCAGCAGTTACGGGCAGGGAATGAACACTGAAGCTTTCTTT. This sequence encodes CASSYGQGMNTEAFF.